This T cell receptor beta chain was observed in a study of T-cell reconstitution after alpha-beta-depleted transplantation in children. Study-level results: Diversity and T-cell counts at one year after transplant derived mostly from new T cells. Several hundred graft clones that had expanded were reportedly the source of alpha-beta T cells about two months after transplant. Surviving recipient cells, namely T cells and thymic progenitors, were the source of high day-60 TCRbeta diversity in some patients.

The TCRbeta library was prepared with unique molecular identifiers. TCRdb reprocessed the PCR reads with MiXCR, giving one entry per CDR3 protein. Of nearly 9,500 distinct CDR3 sequences detected, 11% to 15% appear once; the ten largest clones hold 53%. The germline V gene encodes CDR1 SEHNR and CDR2 FQNEAQ (reference sequence). Trimming stripped 1 base from V and 7 bases from J, with 11 bases between. The CDR3 is 14 amino acids. This clonotype has ten or more counts. Its antigen is unidentified. Sequenced here: PBMCs, mostly from graft donor cells, sampled 60 days after TCRalphabeta/CD19-depleted stem cell transplant. The chain joins TRBV7-9 to TRBJ1-5; a possible D gene is TRBD1 (5 bases). This receptor was taken from a male patient between 5 and 17 years old who had a stem cell transplant for acute lymphoblastic leukemia, so the T cells may come from the graft donor. The CDR3 bases are TGTGCCAGCAGCTTAGACAGCCGGGGGCAGCCCCAGCATTTT. Its protein is CASSLDSRGQPQHF.